This T cell receptor beta chain was recovered during a study of blood T cell repertoires in COVID-19. TCRdb keeps only in-frame clones here, not all; method: immunoSEQ multiplex PCR. Altogether about 170,000 clones are present, about 80% being singletons, with the ten largest covering over 2%. The sample was peripheral blood. This sequence originates from a human donor with acute or convalescent COVID-19. The donor label of this sample is uncertain.

CDR3 in amino acids: CASSPVRDSIYEQYF. In nucleotides, the CDR3 is TGTGCCAGCTCACCCGTCCGGGACAGCATATACGAGCAGTACTTC. The chain uses TRBV18 and TRBJ2-7; 7 nucleotides agree with TRBD1. CDR1 is KGHSH and CDR2 is LQKENI in the germline V gene. The CDR3 covers 15 residues. The junction had 9 bases not matched to a gene; V was cut back by 3 bases and J by 4 bases.